This TCR beta chain stems from a study of OX40 agonist ivuxolimab in advanced cancers. Study in general: Patients with prior anti-PD-1, anti-PD-L1 or anti-CTLA-4 therapy were eligible; about 41% had some.

TCRdb keeps only in-frame clones here, not all; method: immunoSEQ multiplex PCR. The table shows approximately 60,000 clones, with roughly 84% occurring only once. Per germline, CDR1 SGHAT and CDR2 FQDESV (reference sequence). Trimming shortened V by 7 bases and J by 3 bases, and 19 bases separated the two germline ends. The CDR3 covers 15 residues. The clonotype comes from an adult with an advanced solid tumor such as melanoma, head and neck, liver or kidney cancer. V gene TRBV11-1 combines with J gene TRBJ2-7; tentative D call: TRBD1 (5 bases). The starting material was CD4+ or CD8+ T cells sorted from blood, obtained in a trial of the OX40 agonist ivuxolimab. DNA of the CDR3: TGTGCCAGCACCATTACCCCGACAGAGCTCTACGAGCAGTACTTC. It is translated as CASTITPTELYEQYF. Full variable domain (rest looked up from reference TRBV11-1 and TRBJ2-7): EAEVAQSPRYKITEKSQAVAFWCDPISGHATLYWYRQILGQGPELLVQFQDESVVDDSQLPKDRFSAERLKGVDSTLKIQPAELGDSAMYLCASTITPTELYEQYFGPGTRLTVT.